Reported below is one TCR beta chain. Sequencing was performed with immunoSEQ multiplex PCR; in TCRdb, only in-frame clones are kept and a portion is missing. This sample carries roughly 250,000 clones, about 90% of them seen once, and the ten largest clones take 1.9%. The data belong to a study of blood T cell repertoires in COVID-19. This sequence originates from a woman aged 18-35 years who had recovered from COVID-19. Material for sequencing was PBMCs or T cells enriched from blood (not recorded which).

The CDR3 nucleotides read TGTGCCAGCAGTTTCGGCAGGGTGACAGATACGCAGTATTTT. Translation gives CASSFGRVTDTQYF. The chain uses TRBV28 and TRBJ2-3; possibly TRBD1 for D (5 bases). Germline CDR1 reads MDHEN; CDR2 reads SYDVKM. CDR3 size: 14 residues. Trimming removed 3 bases at V and 3 bases at J, with 10 bases between.